The 27 T cell receptor beta chains listed next were all sequenced from one sample in a study of patients and donors after allogeneic stem cell transplantation. TCRdb re-called the RT-PCR reads through MiXCR, storing one row per CDR3 protein. The table has roughly 8,000 distinct CDR3 sequences, 9.5% to 13% seen once. Sequencing used blood, either unsorted or a sorted T cell fraction (not recorded which). These receptors were collected from a human donor who was either an allogeneic HSCT recipient or a stem cell or donor lymphocyte infusion donor (not recorded which). It is not recorded whose cells these are; they may come from a transplant donor.

This clonotype was seen a few times. The chain has TRBV20-1 and TRBJ1-5; 9 positions match TRBD1. The V segment lost 0 bases and the J segment 6 bases; nucleotides outside the gene matches: 6. This CDR3 is 15 amino acids long. Germline V gene data show CDR1 as DFQATT and CDR2 as SNEGSKA (reference sequence). This CDR3 is CSARDLTGGGQPQHF. The CDR3 nucleotides are TGCAGTGCTAGAGATCTTACAGGGGGCGGTCAGCCCCAGCATTTT.

In this sample, this clonotype turned up a few times. The chain is built from TRBV7-2 and TRBJ1-1; TRBD1 agrees at 9 bases. Germline loops: CDR1 SGHTA, CDR2 FQGNSA. The V gene end was trimmed by 5 bases and the J gene end by 1 base; junction bases not matched to a gene: 11. The CDR3 runs 17 residues. As DNA, the CDR3 is TGTGCCAGCAGCGCCCGGGACAGGGATTACTGGAACACTGAAGCTTTCTTT. Amino acid sequence: CASSARDRDYWNTEAFF.

This clonotype was seen many times. The chain has TRBV7-9 and TRBJ1-1; TRBD1 is a possible D gene (5 bases). V was shortened by 2 bases and J by 4 bases, with 8 bases between the two germline ends. CDR1 SEHNR and CDR2 FQNEAQ come from the germline V gene (reference sequence). The CDR3 is 13 residues long. The CDR3 sequence: CASSLMGPTEAFF. The CDR3 DNA sequence: TGTGCCAGCAGCTTAATGGGACCCACTGAAGCTTTCTTT.

This chain joins TRBV20-1 and TRBJ2-3; D perhaps matches TRBD1 (6 bases). The V end was cut by 6 bases, the J end by 3 bases, with 25 bases between. The length of the CDR3 is 17 residues. Germline CDR1 and CDR2: DFQATT and SNEGSKA (reference sequence). CDR3 sequence reads: CSASDRMSLYATDTQYF. The DNA of the CDR3 is TGCAGTGCCTCGGACAGAATGTCATTATACGCTACAGATACGCAGTATTTT.

This clonotype was seen a few times. The chain carries TRBV9 and TRBJ2-3, with TRBD1 identical over 7 bases. Germline CDR1 reads SGDLS; CDR2 reads YYNGEE. CDR3 length: 15 residues. V was pared by 3 bases and J by 3 bases, with 7 bases of the junction left unmatched. The CDR3 reads CASSGGGFVTDTQYF. Written as DNA, the CDR3 is TGTGCCAGCAGCGGAGGGGGCTTTGTGACAGATACGCAGTATTTT.

This clonotype was detected a few times. The V gene is TRBV20-1, the J gene TRBJ1-5; no clear D gene. The CDR3 is made up of 13 amino acids. V was pared by 0 bases and J by 4 bases, with 7 bases between. Germline CDR1 and CDR2: DFQATT and SNEGSKA (reference sequence). In nucleotides, the CDR3 is TGCAGTGCTAGAGACTTGGAGAATCAGCCCCAGCATTTT. This sequence encodes CSARDLENQPQHF.

The chain links TRBV21-1 to TRBJ1-2; the D segment call TRBD1 is taken from the table without a DNA check. TRBV21-1 is described as a pseudogene. CDR3 length: 17 residues. The CDR3 protein is CASSKRSDRGPFFGYTF. CDR3 in DNA: TGTGCCAGCAGCAAACGCTCGGACAGGGGCCCCTTTTTTGGCTACACCTTC.

This clonotype showed up many times. This chain connects TRBV7-2 to TRBJ2-2, with D possibly being TRBD2 (6 bases). The CDR3 has 16 residues. The germline V gene encodes CDR1 SGHTA and CDR2 FQGNSA. V was cut by 0 bases and J by 0 bases, with 8 bases left in between. CDR3 sequence reads: CASSLARGPNTGELFF. CDR3 in DNA: TGTGCCAGCAGCTTAGCGCGGGGCCCGAACACCGGGGAGCTGTTTTTT.

This chain joins TRBV20-1 and TRBJ2-3; D ambiguous. The CDR3 has 14 amino acids. V was cut by 1 base and J by 2 bases, with 10 bases left in between. The germline CDR1 and CDR2 sequences are DFQATT and SNEGSKA (reference sequence). Here the CDR3 reads CSARGAANTDTQYF. The CDR3 nucleotides are TGCAGTGCTAGAGGGGCAGCCAACACAGATACGCAGTATTTT.

This clonotype was observed a few times. The V call is TRBV6-2 or TRBV6-3, the J call TRBJ2-2; D is unclear. CDR1 MNHEY and CDR2 SVGEGT come from the germline V gene. V lost 2 bases and J 7 bases, leaving 11 bases between the germline ends. CDR3 length: 14 residues. CDR3 sequence (DNA): TGTGCCAGCAGTTACGCGCCTTACGACGGGGAGCTGTTTTTT. Its translation: CASSYAPYDGELFF.

The chain recombines TRBV7-9 with TRBJ1-2, with TRBD1 as a possible D gene (6 bases). The CDR3 sequence is 14 residues long. Germline CDR1 is SEHNR and CDR2 is FQNEAQ (reference sequence). Trimming removed 5 bases at V and 5 bases at J, with 15 bases between. This CDR3 reads CASSESGQLYGYTF. CDR3 bases: TGTGCCAGCAGCGAATCGGGACAATTATATGGCTACACCTTC.

This clonotype showed up many times. The rearrangement links TRBV6-5 to TRBJ1-2; no definite D call. This CDR3 has 16 amino acids. V was clipped by 0 bases and J by 2 bases, with 13 bases between them. CDR1 MNHEY and CDR2 SVGAGI come from the germline V gene. In DNA, the CDR3 is TGTGCCAGCAGTTACTCATACTTGACTGAAAACTATGGCTACACCTTC. Its protein is CASSYSYLTENYGYTF.

This clonotype is hyperexpanded. The chain is built from TRBV7-8 and TRBJ1-5, with a tentative D call TRBD1 (5 bases). V shed 0 bases and J shed 7 bases, with 10 bases lying between them. The CDR3 spans 14 residues. CDR1 SGHVS and CDR2 FQNEAQ come from the germline V gene. The CDR3 is CASSLAQGWQPQHF. The CDR3, as DNA: TGTGCCAGCAGCTTAGCCCAGGGATGGCAGCCCCAGCATTTT. The full variable domain, completed using reference TRBV7-8 and TRBJ1-5, is GAGVSQSPRYKVAKRGQDVALRCDPISGHVSLFWYQQALGQGPEFLTYFQNEAQLDKSGLPSDRFFAERPEGSVSTLKIQRTQQEDSAVYLCASSLAQGWQPQHFGDGTRLSIL.

The genes are TRBV5-1 and TRBJ2-1, with 8 bases identical to TRBD2. J gave up 6 bases and V 5 bases, and 13 bases lay outside the gene matches. Germline CDR1 is SGHRS and CDR2 is YFSETQ. The CDR3 has 16 amino acids. CDR3 DNA: TGCGCCAGCAGTCCCACCGGGACTAGGGCGTTCAATGAGCAGTTCTTC. Protein: CASSPTGTRAFNEQFF.

A remark on this clonotype: This may come from a read error, since a much larger clone is one base off. The CDR3 coding sequence is TGTGCCAGCAGCGTAGTGACAGGCGGCAGCTACACCTTC. Its protein is CASSVVTGGSYTF. This chain links TRBV9 with TRBJ1-2; D may be TRBD1 (6 bases). CDR3 length: 13 residues. V shed 0 bases and J shed 9 bases, with 12 bases lying between them. In germline, CDR1 is SGDLS, CDR2 YYNGEE. The full variable domain, in which reference TRBV9 and TRBJ1-2 provide the parts outside the CDR3, is DSGVTQTPKHLITATGQRVTLRCSPRSGDLSVYWYQQSLDQGLQFLIQYYNGEERAKGNILERFSAQQFPDLHSELNLSSLELGDSALYFCASSVVTGGSYTFGSGTRLTVV.

The genes are TRBV20-1 and TRBJ2-5; D perhaps matches TRBD2 (6 bases). CDR1 is DFQATT and CDR2 is SNEGSKA in the germline V gene (reference sequence). Trimming stripped 6 bases from V and 5 bases from J, with 7 bases between. The CDR3 runs to 10 residues. CDR3 DNA sequence: TGCAGTGCAGGGAGGGAGACCCAGTACTTC. This gives the protein CSAGRETQYF.

This clonotype has ten or more counts. The chain is built from TRBV30 and TRBJ1-1; a weak D match, TRBD1 (5 bases). CDR3 length: 17 amino acids. Germline CDR1 and CDR2: GTSNPN and SVGIG (reference sequence). The V end was cut by 0 bases, the J end by 5 bases, with 22 bases between. Here the CDR3 reads CAWSVNTLGATGTEAFF. Here the CDR3 DNA reads TGTGCCTGGAGTGTTAACACCCTAGGGGCAACGGGGACTGAAGCTTTCTTT.

This clonotype was observed many times. V and J are TRBV27 and TRBJ1-2; possible D gene TRBD1, 5 bases. This CDR3 comprises 16 residues. Germline-derived CDR1 and CDR2 are MNHEY and SMNVEV (reference sequence). The V and J ends lost 5 bases and 3 bases respectively, with 19 bases between them. The CDR3 region is CASSPRGPIGDYGYTF. CDR3 DNA: TGTGCCAGCAGTCCCCGGGGACCCATCGGGGACTATGGCTACACCTTC.

The chain links TRBV30 to TRBJ1-5; D possibly corresponds to TRBD1 (5 bases). Deletions cut 0 bases from V and 1 base from J, with 16 bases between. Germline V gene sequence: CDR1 GTSNPN, CDR2 SVGIG (reference sequence). CDR3 length equals 17 residues. The CDR3 DNA reads as TGTGCCTGGAGTGTAGCAGGGAGACTTCCCAGCAATCAGCCCCAGCATTTT. Amino acids: CAWSVAGRLPSNQPQHF.

This clonotype appeared many times. The chain couples TRBV5-6 to TRBJ1-4; TRBD1 might be the D (5 bases). The germline CDR1 and CDR2 sequences are SGHDT and YYEEEE. Between the trimmed V and J ends, which lost 4 bases and 3 bases, there was a span of 10 bases. The CDR3 runs 14 residues. The CDR3 spells CASSVGRPNEKLFF. For the CDR3, the DNA is TGTGCCAGCAGCGTGGGACGGCCTAATGAAAAACTGTTTTTT.

Comments on this clonotype: Possible read error: a much larger clone is one base away. This chain links TRBV20-1 with TRBJ1-2; no firm D call. The germline V gene has CDR1 DFQATT and CDR2 SNEGSKA (reference sequence). CDR3 length equals 12 residues. CDR3 sequence reads: CSAKVRSYGYIF. The DNA for the CDR3 is TGCAGTGCTAAAGTTCGCAGCTATGGCTACATCTTC.

At least ten counts were recorded for this clonotype. The V and J genes are TRBV3-1 and TRBJ1-2; D gene ambiguous. Germline-derived CDR1 and CDR2 are LGHDT and YNNKEL (reference sequence). The CDR3 consists of 13 residues. Between the trimmed V and J ends, which lost 0 bases and 5 bases, there was a span of 7 bases. The CDR3 is CASSQETGYGYTF. CDR3 nucleotide sequence: TGTGCCAGCAGCCAAGAAACCGGGTATGGCTACACCTTC.

This clonotype was counted ten times or more. CDR3 region: CATSRLGYTEAFF. Here the CDR3 DNA reads TGTGCCACCAGCAGACTAGGGTACACTGAAGCTTTCTTT. The chain carries TRBV15 and TRBJ1-1; D ambiguous. The CDR3 totals 13 residues. V lost 2 bases and J 3 bases, leaving 7 bases between the germline ends. CDR1 is LNHNV and CDR2 is YYDKDF in the germline V gene (reference sequence).

Ten or more counts support this clonotype. The rearrangement joins TRBV3-1 to TRBJ1-6, with D possibly matching TRBD1 (5 bases). V lost 1 base, J lost 3 bases, and 10 bases lay in between. This CDR3 is 16 amino acids long. Per the germline V gene, CDR1 is LGHDT and CDR2 is YNNKEL (reference sequence). In nucleotides, the CDR3 is TGTGCCAGCAGCCAAGTTTGGGGCCTCTATAATTCACCCCTCCACTTT. It yields the protein CASSQVWGLYNSPLHF.

This clonotype was observed a few times. V is TRBV7-9 and J is TRBJ1-5; no reliable D call. This CDR3 comprises 13 residues. Per the germline V gene, CDR1 is SEHNR and CDR2 is FQNEAQ (reference sequence). The V and J ends lost 2 bases and 10 bases respectively, with 12 bases between them. The CDR3 is CASSLSLAYPQHF. CDR3 coding DNA: TGTGCCAGCAGCTTATCCCTCGCTTATCCCCAGCATTTT.

In nucleotides, the CDR3 is TGTGCCAGCGTCCGTCGGACCTATGGCAATCAGCCCCAGCATTTT. It codes for CASVRRTYGNQPQHF. This chain links TRBV28 with TRBJ1-5; D gene ambiguous. Germline CDR1 MDHEN, CDR2 SYDVKM. CDR3 length equals 15 residues. The ends were cut back, 8 bases at V and 2 bases at J, with 16 bases in the middle.

This clonotype was seen more than once but under ten times. V gene TRBV20-1 combines with J gene TRBJ2-3; a possible D gene is TRBD2 (6 bases). Per the germline V gene, CDR1 is DFQATT and CDR2 is SNEGSKA (reference sequence). V was clipped by 5 bases and J by 4 bases, with 10 bases between them. The CDR3 sequence is 12 residues long. The CDR3 region is CSAHRRADTQYF. In nucleotides, the CDR3 is TGCAGTGCTCATAGGAGGGCAGATACGCAGTATTTT.